A selection of T cell receptor beta chains follows, all from one sample in a study of tumor-infiltrating lymphocytes in localized non-small cell lung cancer. Using immunoSEQ multiplex PCR, the repertoire was profiled, and TCRdb retains in-frame clones only, with some absent. The sample yields some 13,000 clones, 68% seen once. Sequenced sample: uninvolved lung tissue not adjacent to the tumor. The source is a human donor with non-small cell lung cancer. Both conserved end residues are part of each CDR3. The D gene is left open where the match is weak. Clone size appears in some rows only: once, few, many, or a class for an expanded clone.

V,length,size,D,J,CDR3,DNA
TRBV28,14,NA,TRBD1,TRBJ1-2,CASRWTGGDSGYTF,TGTGCCAGCAGATGGACAGGGGGCGACTCTGGCTACACCTTC
TRBV4-2,15,NA,NA,TRBJ1-4,CASSQGQGILEKLFF,TGTGCCAGCAGCCAGGGCCAGGGTATTCTTGAAAAACTGTTTTTT
TRBV5-4,15,NA,NA,TRBJ1-2,CASSGNGGVGYGYTF,TGTGCCAGCAGCGGAAACGGGGGGGTAGGCTATGGCTACACCTTC
TRBV7-2,16,NA,TRBD2,TRBJ2-3,CASSIASGGAPDTQYF,TGTGCCAGCAGCATCGCTAGCGGGGGGGCCCCAGATACGCAGTATTTT
TRBV30,13,NA,NA,TRBJ2-1,CAWSVLVYNEQFF,TGTGCCTGGAGTGTACTCGTCTACAATGAGCAGTTCTTC
TRBV15,14,NA,NA,TRBJ1-2,CATSRDGEGYGYTF,TGTGCCACCAGCAGGGACGGCGAGGGGTATGGCTACACCTTC
TRBV4-1,12,NA,NA,TRBJ1-2,CASSGSGYGYTF,TGCGCCAGCAGCGGCTCGGGCTATGGCTACACCTTC
TRBV5-1,13,NA,NA,TRBJ2-5,CASSLTQGETQYF,TGCGCCAGCAGCTTAACCCAAGGAGAGACCCAGTACTTC
TRBV10-3,17,NA,TRBD2,TRBJ2-3,CAASGVRAGGLGNTQYF,TGTGCCGCCTCGGGGGTGAGAGCGGGGGGGCTAGGAAATACGCAGTATTTT
TRBV6-4,13,few,NA,TRBJ1-2,CASSFGLRIGYTF,TGTGCCAGCAGTTTCGGACTACGGATCGGCTACACCTTC
TRBV5-1,15,NA,NA,TRBJ2-3,CASSINGGGTDTQYF,TGCGCCAGCAGTATAAACGGAGGAGGGACAGATACGCAGTATTTT
TRBV19,14,NA,TRBD1,TRBJ1-5,CASNEGASNQPQHF,TGTGCCAGTAACGAGGGGGCTTCCAATCAGCCCCAGCATTTT
TRBV19,14,once,NA,TRBJ2-2,CASSGTPNTGELFF,TGTGCCAGTAGTGGGACACCGAACACCGGGGAGCTGTTTTTT
TRBV2,12,NA,TRBD1,TRBJ2-3,CASAGGEDTQYF,TGTGCCAGCGCAGGGGGCGAAGATACGCAGTATTTT
TRBV7-2,16,NA,NA,TRBJ1-5,CASSSRGGGGNQPQHF,TGTGCCAGCAGCTCCCGGGGCGGAGGCGGCAATCAGCCCCAGCATTTT
TRBV29-1,15,NA,TRBD1,TRBJ1-1,CSVEGRTGGNTEAFF,TGCAGCGTTGAAGGACGGACAGGGGGGAACACTGAAGCTTTCTTT
TRBV7-3,15,NA,TRBD1,TRBJ2-3,CASSLWEGGGGTQYF,TGTGCCAGCAGCTTATGGGAAGGGGGCGGAGGTACGCAGTATTTT
TRBV19,16,NA,NA,TRBJ1-5,CASSPWGGGSNQPQHF,TGTGCCAGTAGTCCTTGGGGGGGAGGTAGCAATCAGCCCCAGCATTTT
TRBV4-3,18,NA,NA,TRBJ2-1,CASSQTAGRGSPYNEQFF,TGCGCCAGCAGCCAAACAGCAGGGCGGGGATCGCCCTACAATGAGCAGTTCTTC
TRBV29-1,11,NA,TRBD1,TRBJ1-2,CSVFGTGSYTF,TGCAGCGTTTTTGGGACAGGGTCCTACACCTTC
TRBV5-1,15,NA,TRBD1,TRBJ1-2,CASSSTPDRENGYTF,TGCGCCAGCAGCTCAACCCCGGACAGGGAAAATGGCTACACCTTC
TRBV7-8,14,NA,NA,TRBJ2-2,CASSGPLRAGELFF,TGTGCCAGCAGCGGACCTTTGCGGGCCGGGGAGCTGTTTTTT
TRBV11-2,15,NA,TRBD2,TRBJ2-1,CASSLGGGEYNEQFF,TGTGCCAGCAGCTTAGGCGGGGGGGAATACAATGAGCAGTTCTTC
TRBV2,14,NA,NA,TRBJ1-2,CASSEGASIYGYTF,TGTGCCAGCAGTGAAGGGGCCAGTATATATGGCTACACCTTC
TRBV7-3,16,few,NA,TRBJ1-6,CASSELGSSYNSPLHF,TGTGCCAGCAGCGAATTAGGAAGCTCCTATAATTCACCCCTCCACTTT
TRBV30,13,NA,NA,TRBJ1-5,CAWSGSGNQPQHF,TGTGCCTGGAGTGGATCGGGGAATCAGCCCCAGCATTTT
TRBV6-1,13,NA,NA,TRBJ2-1,CASRGAGYNEQFF,TGTGCCAGCCGGGGGGCCGGGTACAATGAGCAGTTCTTC
TRBV7-2,13,NA,NA,TRBJ1-1,CASSLSLGTEAFF,TGTGCCAGCAGCTTATCTCTGGGAACTGAAGCTTTCTTT
TRBV9,14,NA,NA,TRBJ2-3,CASSPSGVSDTQYF,TGTGCCAGCAGCCCTTCAGGGGTATCAGATACGCAGTATTTT
TRBV5-4,13,NA,TRBD1,TRBJ1-2,CASRGQGGYGYTF,TGTGCCAGTCGAGGACAGGGAGGCTATGGCTACACCTTC
TRBV10-3,13,NA,NA,TRBJ1-2,CAISEAREYGYTF,TGTGCCATCAGTGAGGCCAGGGAGTATGGCTACACCTTC
TRBV7-9,14,NA,NA,TRBJ2-3,CASSQLGTLDTQYF,TGTGCCAGCAGCCAACTCGGGACCCTAGATACGCAGTATTTT
TRBV28,14,NA,TRBD1,TRBJ1-3,CASISGTVGNTIYF,TGTGCCAGCATCTCCGGGACAGTTGGAAACACCATATATTTT
TRBV5-1,14,NA,NA,TRBJ2-7,CASRTTGNTYEQYF,TGCGCCAGCAGAACCACAGGGAACACCTACGAGCAGTACTTC
TRBV28,15,NA,TRBD1,TRBJ1-2,CASSPGQGGSSGYTF,TGTGCCAGCAGTCCTGGACAGGGTGGGTCCTCCGGCTACACCTTC
TRBV2,13,NA,NA,TRBJ1-1,CASSPDIDTEAFF,TGTGCCAGCAGCCCGGACATCGACACTGAAGCTTTCTTT
TRBV5-1,15,NA,NA,TRBJ2-5,CASSLAGRHQETQYF,TGCGCCAGCAGCTTGGCGGGACGCCACCAAGAGACCCAGTACTTC
TRBV7-9,15,NA,NA,TRBJ1-1,CASSLGPHRNTEAFF,TGTGCCAGCAGCTTAGGTCCCCACAGGAACACTGAAGCTTTCTTT
TRBV5-4,19,NA,TRBD1,TRBJ2-6,CASSRPGTGGNSGANVLTF,TGTGCCAGCAGCCGTCCCGGGACAGGGGGGAACTCTGGGGCCAACGTCCTGACTTTC
TRBV7-6,16,NA,TRBD2,TRBJ2-5,CASSARLAGGLETQYF,TGTGCCAGCAGCGCCCGACTAGCGGGGGGGCTCGAGACCCAGTACTTC
TRBV4-3,15,NA,NA,TRBJ1-2,CASSQRFRSNYGYTF,TGCGCCAGCAGCCAACGTTTCAGGTCTAACTATGGCTACACCTTC
TRBV13,15,NA,NA,TRBJ1-5,CASSLGGYSNQPQHF,TGTGCCAGCAGCTTAGGAGGGTATAGCAATCAGCCCCAGCATTTT
TRBV18,15,NA,NA,TRBJ1-1,CASSPRGQLNTEAFF,TGTGCCAGCTCACCACGGGGCCAGCTGAACACTGAAGCTTTCTTT
TRBV5-1,17,NA,TRBD2,TRBJ2-3,CASSAGLAGGSTDTQYF,TGCGCCAGCAGCGCCGGACTAGCGGGGGGGAGCACAGATACGCAGTATTTT
TRBV4-3,16,few,NA,TRBJ2-6,CASSQDLYSGANVLTF,TGCGCCAGCAGCCAAGATTTGTATTCTGGGGCCAACGTCCTGACTTTC
TRBV28,16,NA,TRBD1,TRBJ1-1,CASSHREGGTNTEAFF,TGTGCCAGCAGTCACCGAGAAGGGGGCACGAACACTGAAGCTTTCTTT
TRBV10-1,13,NA,NA,TRBJ2-2,CASSDTNTGELFF,TGCGCCAGCAGTGATACGAACACCGGGGAGCTGTTTTTT
TRBV14,14,NA,NA,TRBJ2-7,CASSQVLYAYEQYF,TGTGCCAGCAGCCAAGTGCTCTACGCCTACGAGCAGTACTTC
TRBV7-2,15,NA,TRBD2,TRBJ2-1,CASSSRREGRNEQFF,TGTGCCAGCAGCTCGCGGCGGGAGGGCCGCAATGAGCAGTTCTTC
TRBV7-3,14,medium-sized,NA,TRBJ1-1,CASSRGNQNTEAFF,TGTGCCAGCAGCCGCGGGAATCAAAACACTGAAGCTTTCTTT